These 5 T cell receptor beta chains came from one sample sequenced in a study of beta chain features in type 1 diabetes. Expressed TCRB transcripts were sequenced because the entire RNA isolate underwent reverse transcription. Some clones are missing from TCRdb's copy, which holds only in-frame ones; the method was immunoSEQ multiplex PCR. The sample lists around 190,000 clones; less than 15% were seen once. Sequencing used central memory CD4+ T cells from blood. The receptors stem from a young woman in good health.

This clone occurred once. The chain combines TRBV11-2 with TRBJ2-5; D perhaps matches TRBD2 (6 bases). The length of the CDR3 is 13 residues. V was pared by 6 bases and J by 3 bases, with 11 bases between. Germline loops: CDR1 SGHAT, CDR2 FQNNGV. In nucleotides, the CDR3 is TGTGCCAGCAGTCGGGACTCGGAAGAGACCCAGTACTTC. Translating it yields CASSRDSEETQYF.

This sequence joins TRBV11-2 and TRBJ1-2; 9 positions match TRBD1. The CDR3 extends over 16 amino acids. Looked up from germline, CDR1 is SGHAT and CDR2 is FQNNGV. J was trimmed by 5 bases and V by 5 bases; bases with no gene match: 12. The CDR3 is CASSPIPGQGAYGYTF. The CDR3 bases are TGTGCCAGCAGCCCGATACCGGGACAGGGAGCGTATGGCTACACCTTC.

The genes are TRBV29-1 and TRBJ2-3; TRBD1 is a possible D gene (5 bases). The V end was cut by 5 bases, the J end by 3 bases, with 15 bases between. Germline CDR1 and CDR2: SQVTM and ANQGSEA. CDR3 length: 14 amino acids. CDR3 bases: TGCAGCGTTATGGTCCTAGGGGATACAGATACGCAGTATTTT. Its protein is CSVMVLGDTDTQYF.

This clone has a handful of counts. This rearrangement joins TRBV18 to TRBJ2-3; D unresolved. The V and J ends lost 2 bases and 6 bases respectively, with 12 bases between them. The CDR3 is 14 amino acids. In germline, CDR1 is KGHSH, CDR2 LQKENI. CDR3 sequence reads: CASSPTHKADTQYF. CDR3 bases: TGTGCCAGCTCACCAACCCATAAAGCTGATACGCAGTATTTT.

This clone showed up just a few times. This sequence joins TRBV28 and TRBJ2-6, with 7 bases aligning to TRBD2. The CDR3 consists of 17 residues. The junction had 8 bases not matched to a gene; V was cut back by 6 bases and J by 0 bases. From germline, CDR1 is MDHEN and CDR2 SYDVKM. The CDR3 coding sequence is TGTGCCAGCAGCACCGGGGGGACCTACTCTGGGGCCAACGTCCTGACTTTC. It encodes CASSTGGTYSGANVLTF.